The subject of this entry is one T cell receptor beta chain. What this receptor recognizes is not known. No base quality values were provided; no much bigger clone lies one nucleotide off. The library came from the immunoSEQ multiplex PCR assay. For the multiplex PCR, a mixture combining 60 forward primers for TCR Vbeta segments and 13 reverse primers for TCR Jbeta segments was used. The CDR3 region of rearranged TCR beta genes was amplified from genomic DNA by a multiplex PCR assay. The Illumina HiSeq System was used to sequence the amplified TCR beta libraries as 87-base-pair reads. The study's own analysis went as follows. Across the 670 or so repertoires, a later analysis counted roughly 77 million unique TCR beta chains, some 11 million of which were shared by at least two donors. A nearest-neighbor algorithm error-corrected the raw reads and collapsed the reads into unique sequences, merging closely related sequences to remove PCR and sequencing errors. To assign V, D and J gene segments, CDR3 sequences were aligned to IMGT reference sequences. For a sequence to be retained, at least a six-nucleotide match to both a V gene segment and a J gene segment was required. Rearrangements were classified as productive when the CDR3 lacked stop codons and remained in frame with V and J, and all other rearrangements were classified as non-productive. Following IMGT convention, CDR3 was defined as the stretch from the second conserved V-encoded cysteine to the conserved J-encoded phenylalanine. In an earlier analysis of around 640 of the donors, sequences lacking an unambiguous match to a single V gene segment were excluded. In an earlier analysis of 587 of the donors, V segments were called functional above 56.7% productive rearrangements and were called segregating when the between-donor standard deviation exceeded 5%. A statistical classification framework was built for diagnosing cytomegalovirus status from the catalog of TCR beta chain sequences. In a later analysis, V and J genes were assigned by comparing TCR nucleotide sequences against IMGT/GENE-DB human TR gene sequences. A later analysis assigned CDR3 sequences and most-parsimonious VDJ recombination scenarios with the TCRdist pipeline. A later analysis defined each TCR beta chain by its CDR3 amino acid sequence plus V-gene family, and excluded reads lacking a unique V-gene family. A later analysis removed several hundred highly shared, low-generation-probability nucleotide sequences to deal with suspected cross-contamination and a sequencing artifact. In a later analysis, a clonal expansion index for each public chain was calculated from normalized within-repertoire ranks of inferred template counts. A later analysis computed generation probabilities with a VDJ recombination model fitted to out-of-frame rearrangements, and checked the results against IGoR. In a later analysis, hypergeometric tests were used to score TCR-TCR, TCR-HLA and TCR-CMV co-occurrence, with a repertoire-size bias correction applied to TCR pairs. To estimate false discovery rates, a later analysis permuted the HLA or CMV assignments 20 times. In a later analysis, co-occurring TCRs were grouped with DBSCAN, and TCRdist sequence similarity was added when clustering was performed within HLA-allele-positive subsets. For co-occurrence clustering, repertoires with fewer than 30,000 or more than 120,000 public chains were excluded, along with roughly five repertoires with anomalous nucleotide sharing. TCRdb carries this immuneACCESS record with in-frame sequences only. Its versions omit some clonotypes, under half of them owing to an unresolved V gene in the studies checked, with the rest unexplained. The V and J calls and clone size come from that table; D and trimming were worked out from the DNA. The table for this sample lists under 200,000 clones; approximately 80% of them were counted only once. The ten biggest clones cover over 2.5% of the sample.

The data originate from a study of cytomegalovirus exposure and HLA in healthy donors (dated 2017 in TCRdb). As for the study more broadly: In an earlier analysis of about 560 of the donors, about 260 Gb of sequence data and some 120 million unique TCR beta sequences from some 170 million T cells were reported. An early release that covered 640 HLA-typed donors contained approximately 300 gigabases of sequencing data and tens of millions of unique TCR sequences. Of the 300 to 500 genotyped donors, approximately 81% were placed in the genetic ancestry cluster associated with self-reported Caucasian donors. The aim of the study was to test whether cataloging public T cell receptors could identify signatures of past pathogen exposure. The T cell repertoires of some 670 subjects were profiled by immunosequencing and related to cytomegalovirus serostatus. In addition to the first cohort of around 670 subjects, a separate validation cohort of some 120 different subjects was used. To predict cytomegalovirus infection status, the study brought together high-throughput TCR immunosequencing, statistical association of individual TCRs with disease status, and machine learning. A later analysis re-examined previously published TCR beta repertoires from more than 550 donors and added high-resolution HLA genotyping to investigate patterns of TCR occurrence. Rather than drawing on any new phenotypic data, the later analysis identified candidate immune exposures from TCR beta sequences and the way those sequences occurred across donors. In an earlier analysis of 500 to 650 of the donors, high-throughput TCR beta sequencing was used to judge whether each TCR beta V gene segment behaved as functional or pseudogenic. Alongside the repertoire data, information on donor age, sex, ethnicity and CMV serostatus was compiled. In a later genetic analysis, genome-wide SNP genotypes for about three fifths of the 666 donors were used, and that subset was treated as a discovery cohort. All discovery cohort repertoires had been generated using a single sequencing platform. Class I and class II HLA loci were covered by the typing at four-digit resolution. Typing coverage differed by locus: A, B, C, DRB1 and DQB1 were typed in about 620-630 donors, DQA1 in 500 to 550, DPA1 in some 570, and DPB1 in 472. A few DR-DQ haplotypes were handled as single units for association and clustering because linkage in the cohort was strong. Among roughly 400 genotyped donors of the cohort, an average of about 240,000 unique TCR beta nucleotide sequences were sequenced per donor, roughly 18% of them non-productive.

Overall study outcomes, separate from this receptor: The earlier analysis of 587 of the donors excluded approximately 17 rarely observed V segments, including chromosome 9 orphons, because counts were too low. In a later analysis, HLA-associated TCR beta chains showed more clonal expansion and lower generation probabilities than non-associated chains that were equally common. Across donors, most TCR sequences were observed very rarely, whereas some public TCRs were present in many individuals. A further reported finding was that TCR beta sequences accurately predicted the HLA-A and HLA-B alleles for most subjects in the first cohort. Because some donors lacked HLA typing at each locus, the association tests relied only on the typed subset. In a later genetic analysis, fewer N-insertions in productive TCRs were reported among donors in an Asian-associated ancestry cluster than the roughly 700-donor mean. In a later analysis, several top co-occurrence clusters were reported to appear linked to parvovirus B19, influenza, CMV and Epstein-Barr virus. According to a later analysis, most CMV-associated TCR beta chains appeared to be HLA-restricted, and the HLA associations seemed to be driven largely by CMV exposure. Cytomegalovirus status was reported to be diagnosed by the classifier with high specificity and sensitivity in both the original and validation cohorts. The authors suggested that the approach could potentially be generalized to other disease states and immunological phenotypes. In a later analysis, TCR association rates were found to vary across HLA loci, with the most associated TCRs seen for DRB1 alleles and the fewest for HLA-C alleles. The study gave a list of 150 to 200 TCR beta chains associated with cytomegalovirus. Specific HLA alleles were associated with roughly 17,000 TCR beta sequences at a false discovery rate of 0.05 in a later analysis. In a later genetic analysis, a missense DCLRE1C variant was associated with V-gene and J-gene trimming of TCR beta chains, and the association was replicated in an independent cohort. When HLA alleles, especially DR and DQ, strongly co-occurred, TCR associations were difficult to assign to individual alleles. In an earlier analysis of approximately 590 of the donors, most TCR beta V segments appeared in productive rearrangements about 90% or about 30% of the time, broadly matching IMGT annotations. In this cohort, only TCR beta chains were sequenced, and detectable features were limited by the absence of alpha or paired-chain data. Presence/absence analyses assumed roughly uniform sequencing depth across donors, an assumption that may not hold. The sequencing pipeline was judged likely to have produced a cluster of highly shared sequence variants as a technical artifact. Because the 87-base-pair reads could not distinguish some IMGT-functional V segments, including TRBV6-2 and TRBV6-3, those segments were excluded. Linkage disequilibrium might explain the correlated functional status among segregating V segments, but an unknown experimental factor could not be ruled out. For the cohort, immune exposure information was limited to CMV serostatus. In vitro tests confirmed that a few of the cytomegalovirus-associated TCR beta chains recognize cytomegalovirus antigens.

The cohort was made up of approximately 670 healthy bone marrow donors. All cohort members were sampled while nominally healthy, although unrecorded immune exposures were likely present. The donor was CMV seropositive and was included in the group of 289 seropositive cohort members. Each donor provided a peripheral blood sample, and peripheral blood mononuclear cells were used for TCR beta sequencing. Genomic DNA was extracted from the blood cell samples with the Qiagen DNeasy Blood Extraction Kit. From its cysteine to its phenylalanine, the CDR3 spans 16 amino acids. The read is trimmed to its CDR3 DNA, 48 bases read in frame from base 1. The germline V gene supplies CDR1 SGHTA and CDR2 FQGNSA. For this chain, trimming is 5 bases at the V end and 4 bases at the J end, and the number of junction bases without a gene match is 8.

The sequence was obtained from a woman in her thirties or forties in good health and CMV-seropositive. In this chain, TRBV7-2 is recombined with TRBJ2-3; 11 of the junction bases match TRBD2. Sample: PBMCs. The CDR3 region has the sequence CASSPRSGRAPDTQYF. In nucleotide form, the sequence is TGTGCCAGCAGCCCCCGTAGCGGGAGGGCCCCAGATACGCAGTATTTT.